These 4 T cell receptor beta chains were all obtained from the same sample, sequenced in a study of human T cells and chemical hapten exposure. Unseparated into fractions, whole blood served as the source from which total RNA was extracted. TCRdb reanalysed the 5' RACE reads using MiXCR and keeps one entry per CDR3 protein. The sample holds around 82,000 distinct CDR3 sequences; about 7.7% are singletons and the top ten take 2% to 2.5%. All receptors derive from a male donor in good health.

This clonotype occurred a few times. The rearrangement joins TRBV12-3 or TRBV12-4 to TRBJ1-1; D is uncertain. The length of the CDR3 is 16 residues. V was cut by 5 bases and J by 3 bases, with 19 bases left in between. The CDR3 loop is CASSPHQTALYTEAFF. The CDR3 DNA sequence: TGTGCCAGCAGTCCCCATCAAACAGCGCTTTACACTGAAGCTTTCTTT.

This rearrangement joins TRBV7-2 to TRBJ2-5; 8 nucleotides align to TRBD1. Losses at the gene ends were 8 bases for V and 3 bases for J; bases not matched to a gene: 14. Germline CDR1 is SGHTA and CDR2 is FQGNSA. The CDR3 runs 16 residues. The CDR3 loop is CASGLTGEAGEETQYF. CDR3 sequence (DNA): TGTGCCAGCGGGTTGACAGGGGAGGCTGGAGAAGAGACCCAGTACTTC.

The chain joins TRBV5-6 to TRBJ1-4; D might be TRBD1 (5 bases). V was pared by 2 bases and J by 4 bases, with 12 bases between. In germline, CDR1 is SGHDT, CDR2 YYEEEE. The CDR3 has 15 residues. CDR3 residues: CASSFPQGGNEKLFF. For the CDR3, the DNA is TGTGCCAGCAGCTTCCCCCAGGGCGGTAATGAAAAACTGTTTTTT. The variable domain in full, completed from reference TRBV5-6 and TRBJ1-4, reads DAGVTQSPTHLIKTRGQQVTLRCSPKSGHDTVSWYQQALGQGPQFIFQYYEEEERQRGNFPDRFSGHQFPNYSSELNVNALLLGDSALYLCASSFPQGGNEKLFFGSGTQLSVL.

The chain links TRBV4-2 to TRBJ2-3; D perhaps matches TRBD2 (5 bases). Germline V gene lookup returns CDR1 LGHNA and CDR2 YNFKEQ. The CDR3 totals 17 residues. Trimming took off 0 bases at V and 4 bases at J, with 17 bases between the two ends. The CDR3 DNA follows: TGTGCCAGCAGCCAAGAAGACGCCGGGATATGGGCAGATACGCAGTATTTT. Translation: CASSQEDAGIWADTQYF.